The entry that follows covers one T cell receptor (beta chain) sequence. This clonotype was recorded a few times. Its antigen has not been determined. Base qualities are not recorded, but no much larger clone differs from it by a single base. This sample is drawn from a study of T cell repertoires in cytomegalovirus infection (dated by TCRdb to the late 2010s). Study-wide context: Alongside well-studied HLA-B-restricted epitopes, the peptide stimulations were aimed at recently identified HLA-C-restricted CMV epitopes, whose presentation resists viral immunomodulation. Donor HLA type was relevant to the analysis, because carriage of CMV infection together with the matching HLA type was indicated by public TCR beta signatures.

Broad study findings and their caveats: Carriers of CMV infection plus the relevant HLA type were discriminated by the cumulative frequency of public TCR beta family members in the study cohort and in an independent approximately 340-donor cohort. In the ex vivo response, HLA-C-restricted CMV-specific TCR beta clonotypes were dominant, and in two of eight donors the single most frequent clonotype came from this HLA-C-restricted group.

V loses 6 bases of germline sequence and J loses 5 bases, and the interval between the two ends is 11 bases. The germline V gene specifies SGHVS as CDR1 and FNYEAQ as CDR2. The CDR3 contains 12 residues, cysteine and phenylalanine counted. Only CDR3 DNA is held: 36 bases, read in frame from base 1. Instrument on record: Illumina HiSeq 1500. TCRdb ran its own pipeline on the public reads, namely fastp trimming at Q25 and MiXCR clone calling, and kept in-frame beta chains. Identical CDR3 protein sequences are pooled into one entry, listed with their most common genes and DNA. This sample comprises about 920,000 distinct CDR3 sequences, roughly 30% of them detected only once. The top ten constitute roughly an eighth of the sample. Reading the label with the study, this specimen's treatment or condition is: in vitro stimulation with specific CMV peptide epitopes to enrich CMV-specific T cells.

This chain is built from TRBV7-6 and TRBJ2-7; no D gene can be assigned with confidence. The sequencing here drew on cultured CD8+ T cells from PBMCs, taken from culture after CMV antigen stimulation. This receptor was identified in a human donor in good health (CMV status not recorded). Some clones in this sample may be carry-over from other donors' samples. CDR3 region: CASSFAQDEQYF. The nucleotide sequence reads TGTGCCAGCAGTTTTGCGCAGGACGAGCAGTACTTC. Joined to the reference TRBV7-6 and TRBJ2-7 proteins, this CDR3 gives the full variable domain: GAGVSQSPRYKVTKRGQDVALRCDPISGHVSLYWYRQALGQGPEFLTYFNYEAQQDKSGLPNDRFSAERPEGSISTLTIQRTEQRDSAMYRCASSFAQDEQYFGPGTRLTVT.